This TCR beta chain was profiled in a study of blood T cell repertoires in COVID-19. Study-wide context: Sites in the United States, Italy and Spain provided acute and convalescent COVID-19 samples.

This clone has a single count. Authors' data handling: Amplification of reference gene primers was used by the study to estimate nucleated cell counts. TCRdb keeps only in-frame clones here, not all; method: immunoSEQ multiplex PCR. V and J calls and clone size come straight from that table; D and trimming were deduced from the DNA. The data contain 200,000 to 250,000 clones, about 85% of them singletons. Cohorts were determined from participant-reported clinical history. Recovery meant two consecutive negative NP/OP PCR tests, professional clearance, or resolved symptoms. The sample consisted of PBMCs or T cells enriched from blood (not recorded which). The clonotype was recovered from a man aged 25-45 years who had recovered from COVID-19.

CDR3 nucleotides: TGTGCCACCAGCAGAGGGACAGGGGCTGTTGGCGAGCAGTACTTC. Translation: CATSRGTGAVGEQYF. The rearrangement links TRBV15 to TRBJ2-7; 9 bases agree with TRBD1. Unmatched junction bases numbered 7, after V lost 1 base and J lost 6 bases. CDR3 length: 15 amino acids. Per the germline V gene, CDR1 is LNHNV and CDR2 is YYDKDF (reference sequence).